This TCR beta chain originates from a study of T cell responses to AZD1222 COVID-19 vaccine. Germline V gene lookup returns CDR1 LNHNV and CDR2 YYDKDF (reference sequence). This CDR3 contains 15 residues. V shed 5 bases and J shed 5 bases, with 15 bases lying between them. Repertoires were generated with immunoSEQ multiplex PCR, while TCRdb's copy carries only in-frame clones and drops some. The sample contains 110,000 to 150,000 clones, about 90% of which appear only once. Study outcomes and limitations: Following two doses of AZD1222, Spike-specific TCR breadth and depth rose.

This clone was picked up one time. The antigen remains unidentified. The chain employs TRBV15 and TRBJ1-4; unclear D gene. Sequenced material: peripheral blood, taken on day 0 of AZD1222 vaccination. The receptor was isolated from an adult in good health. As DNA, the CDR3 is TGTGCCACCAGCCGAGGACGTGATAGAAATGAAAAACTGTTTTTT. Amino acids: CATSRGRDRNEKLFF.